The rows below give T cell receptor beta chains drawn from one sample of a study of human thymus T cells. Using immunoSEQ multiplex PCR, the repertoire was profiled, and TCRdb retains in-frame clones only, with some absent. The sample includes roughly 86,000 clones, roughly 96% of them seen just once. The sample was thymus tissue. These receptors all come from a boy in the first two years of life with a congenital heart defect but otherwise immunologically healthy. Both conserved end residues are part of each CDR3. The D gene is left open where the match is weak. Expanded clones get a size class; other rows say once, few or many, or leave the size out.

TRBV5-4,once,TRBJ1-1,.,TGTGCCAGCAGCTTGGAAATGGCCAGGGGATGGACTGAAGCTTTCTTT,CASSLEMARGWTEAFF
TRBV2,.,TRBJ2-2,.,TGTGCCAGCGAAGACTTCCTTGGATCCGGGGAGCTGTTTTTT,CASEDFLGSGELFF
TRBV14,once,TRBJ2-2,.,TGTGCCAGCAGTAGCAGGGCCGGGGAGCTGTTTTTT,CASSSRAGELFF
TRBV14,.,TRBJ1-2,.,TGTGCCAGCAGCCGAGAGAACCTCGTACGCTACACCTTC,CASSRENLVRYTF
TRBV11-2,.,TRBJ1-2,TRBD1,TGTGCCAGCAGCTTGTGGACAGGGGAAGCGGGGGGCTACACCTTC,CASSLWTGEAGGYTF
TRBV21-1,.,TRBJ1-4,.,TGTGCCAGCAGCAAAGCGCGGGAAAAACTGTTTTTT,CASSKAREKLFF
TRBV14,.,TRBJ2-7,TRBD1,TGTGCCAGCAGTGGACAGGGGTTGGGGTCCTACGAGCAGTACTTC,CASSGQGLGSYEQYF
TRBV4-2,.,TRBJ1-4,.,TGTGCCAGCAGCCAAGTAAGAGTAGGACAGAATGAAAAACTGTTTTTT,CASSQVRVGQNEKLFF
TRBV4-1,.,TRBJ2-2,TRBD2,TGCGCCAGCAGCCAAGAACGTGGGCAGCGGGGGCTACGAACCGGGGAGCTGTTTTTT,CASSQERGQRGLRTGELFF
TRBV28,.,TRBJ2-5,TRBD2,TGTGCCAGCAGTCCCCCCCAAGCGGGACGTCCTCAAGAGACCCAGTACTTC,CASSPPQAGRPQETQYF
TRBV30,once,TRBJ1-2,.,TGTGCCTGGAGAGCCACAGGGTCTGGCTACACCTTC,CAWRATGSGYTF
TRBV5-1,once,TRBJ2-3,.,TGCGCCAGCAGCCCCCCAACAGGGAAAGGGGCCACAGATACGCAGTATTTT,CASSPPTGKGATDTQYF
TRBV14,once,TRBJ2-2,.,TGTGCCAGCAGCCAAGAGGGTCAGGGAGACACCGGGGAGCTGTTTTTT,CASSQEGQGDTGELFF
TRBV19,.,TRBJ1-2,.,TGTGCCAGTAGTAAACAGGGCTATGGCTACACCTTC,CASSKQGYGYTF
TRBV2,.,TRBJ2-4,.,TGTGCCAGCAGCCGCCCAGGAGCCCAGATTGCGAAAGCCAAAAACATTCAGTACTTC,CASSRPGAQIAKAKNIQYF
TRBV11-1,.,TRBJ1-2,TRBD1,TGTGCCAGCAGCCCCTCAACAGGGGTCTGTGGCTACACCTTC,CASSPSTGVCGYTF
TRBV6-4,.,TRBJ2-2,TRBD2,TGTGCCAGCAGTGACGGGGGACTAGCGGGGCCCACCGGGGAGCTGTTTTTT,CASSDGGLAGPTGELFF
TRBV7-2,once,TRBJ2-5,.,TGTGCCAGCAGCCCGCGGGACTTCCAAGAGACCCAGTACTTC,CASSPRDFQETQYF
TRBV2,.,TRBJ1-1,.,TGTGCCAGCAGTGAAACGGGACGGGAGATGAACACTGAAGCTTTCTTT,CASSETGREMNTEAFF
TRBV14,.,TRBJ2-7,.,TGTGCCAGCAGCCGAGGGGACTCCAGGGCGTCCTACGAGCAGTACTTC,CASSRGDSRASYEQYF
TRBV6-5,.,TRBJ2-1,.,TGTGCCAGCAGTTACTCGGGTCATGAGCAGTTCTTC,CASSYSGHEQFF
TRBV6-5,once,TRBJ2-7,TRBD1,TGTGCCAGCAGTTATGGCGGGACAGGGACATACGAGCAGTACTTC,CASSYGGTGTYEQYF
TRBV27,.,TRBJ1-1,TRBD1,TGTGCCAGCAGTGCCATACAGGGGACTGAAGCTTTCTTT,CASSAIQGTEAFF
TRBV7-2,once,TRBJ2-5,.,TGTGCCAGCAGCTTCCTGGCAGGGGCTAGGGAGACCCAGTACTTC,CASSFLAGARETQYF
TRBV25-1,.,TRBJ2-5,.,TGTGCCAGCAGTGACCCAGGGCAAGAGACCCAGTACTTC,CASSDPGQETQYF
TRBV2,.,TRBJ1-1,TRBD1,TGTGCCAGCAGCCCAATAAGAGGTCAGGGGGGGGTAGACACTGAAGCTTTCTTT,CASSPIRGQGGVDTEAFF
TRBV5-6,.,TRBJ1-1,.,TGTGCCAGCAGCTTGTTCAAGAGGGCGGGCTTTTATCTTGAAGCTTTCTTT,CASSLFKRAGFYLEAFF
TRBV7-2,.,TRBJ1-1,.,TGTGCCAGCAGATCCGGGCAGGGGTCGGGGATGAACACTGAAGCTTTCTTT,CASRSGQGSGMNTEAFF
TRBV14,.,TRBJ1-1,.,TGTGCCAGCAGCCATTGGAGCAAAGGGGTTTTGGACACTGAAGCTTTCTTT,CASSHWSKGVLDTEAFF
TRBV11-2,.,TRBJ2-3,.,TGTGCCAGCAGCAAAAACAGGGAAGCTACACACACAGATACGCAGTATTTT,CASSKNREATHTDTQYF
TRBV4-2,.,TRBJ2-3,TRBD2,TGTGCCAGCAGCCAAGATAGGGCCGGGACTAGCGGCACAGATACGCAGTATTTT,CASSQDRAGTSGTDTQYF
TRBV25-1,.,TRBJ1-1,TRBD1,TGTGCCAGCAGTGGGGTCCGGGACAGGGGGTCGTTCACTGAAGCTTTCTTT,CASSGVRDRGSFTEAFF
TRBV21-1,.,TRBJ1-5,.,TGTGCCAGCAGCAAAGCCCCCGGGGAAAATCAGCCCCAGCATTTT,CASSKAPGENQPQHF
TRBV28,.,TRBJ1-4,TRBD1,TGTGCCAGCAGTTTTTCGGGTAGGGGGCTATCCTACAATAATGAAAAACTGTTTTTT,CASSFSGRGLSYNNEKLFF
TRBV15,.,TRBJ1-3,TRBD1,TGTGCCACCAGCAGAGATGTGTGCTGGCCAGGGGGTGCCGTATGTGGAAACACCATATATTTT,CATSRDVCWPGGAVCGNTIYF
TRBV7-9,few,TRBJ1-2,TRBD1,TGTGCCAGCAGCTTAGTCGGACAGGGGGGACATGGCTACACCTTC,CASSLVGQGGHGYTF
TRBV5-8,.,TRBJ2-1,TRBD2,TGTGCCAGCAGCCCAGGGACTAGCGGGAGCACCCACAATGAGCAGTTCTTC,CASSPGTSGSTHNEQFF
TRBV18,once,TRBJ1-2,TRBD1,TGTGCCAGCTCACCCCAACAGGGGGGTAGGGATGGCTACACCTTC,CASSPQQGGRDGYTF
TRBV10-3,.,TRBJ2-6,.,TGTGCCATCAGTGGACTTCCGGACGGGGCTAGAGCCGCTGGGGCCAACGTCCTGACTTTC,CAISGLPDGARAAGANVLTF
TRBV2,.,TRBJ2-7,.,TGTGCCAGCACCGGGACCGATTTTTACGAGCAGTACTTC,CASTGTDFYEQYF
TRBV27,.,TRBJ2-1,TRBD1,TGTGCCAGCAGTTTGGGACAGGGGGGGAACAATGAGCAGTTCTTC,CASSLGQGGNNEQFF
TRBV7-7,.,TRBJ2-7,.,TGTGCTAGCAGCTCTGGACAGATATACGAGCAGTACTTC,CASSSGQIYEQYF
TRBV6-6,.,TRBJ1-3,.,TGTGCCAGCAGTGCCCAACGGGGGAGGGACACCATATATTTT,CASSAQRGRDTIYF
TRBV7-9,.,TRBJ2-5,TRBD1,TGTGCCAGCAGCGGACAGGGAGTTGAAGAGACCCAGTACTTC,CASSGQGVEETQYF
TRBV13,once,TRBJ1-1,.,TGTGCCAGCAGCTTAGGGGTCAGCCCAGGCTGGGGCACTGAAGCTTTCTTT,CASSLGVSPGWGTEAFF
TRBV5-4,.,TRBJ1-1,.,TGTGCCAGCAGCGGTCCTATGAAGGGGCAGATGTTGAACACTGAAGCTTTCTTT,CASSGPMKGQMLNTEAFF
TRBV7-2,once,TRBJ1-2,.,TGTGCCAGCAGCCCAAAATTAAGCCAACGGGACACCGCCCGGGGCTACACCTTC,CASSPKLSQRDTARGYTF
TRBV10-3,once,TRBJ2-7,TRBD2,TGTGCCATCAGTGCCCTAGCGGGGGGGGACGAGCAGTACTTC,CAISALAGGDEQYF
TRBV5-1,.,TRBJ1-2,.,TGCGCCAGCAGGGGCCCGGGAACTAACTATGGCTACACCTTC,CASRGPGTNYGYTF
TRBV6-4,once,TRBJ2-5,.,TGTGCCAGCAGCCCGGGAGCGCGAAACCAAGAGACCCAGTACTTC,CASSPGARNQETQYF
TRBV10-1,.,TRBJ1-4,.,TGCGCCAGCAGTCGGCCAAGGGTTGAAAAACTGTTTTTT,CASSRPRVEKLFF
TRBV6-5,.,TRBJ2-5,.,TGTGCCAGCACCGACCAAGAGACCCAGTACTTC,CASTDQETQYF
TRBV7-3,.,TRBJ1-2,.,TGTGCCAGCAGCTTAAGAGGCCGAGGCGGGTACACCTTC,CASSLRGRGGYTF
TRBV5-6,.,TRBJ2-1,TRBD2,TGTGCCAGCAGCTTTGGGATTGTGGTGCTAGCGGGATTTCGGGAGCAGTTCTTC,CASSFGIVVLAGFREQFF
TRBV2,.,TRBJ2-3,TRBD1,TGTGCCAGCAGTGAAGCTCCCTTTACAGGGGCGACGCAACGCAGCACAGATACGCAGTATTTT,CASSEAPFTGATQRSTDTQYF